This T cell receptor (beta chain) was identified in a study of Graves' ophthalmopathy and Graves' hyperthyroidism (dated by TCRdb to 2017 to 2018). With regard to the full study: Stable hyperthyroidism was defined as no progression to ophthalmopathy within 18 months of follow-up. The study used signatures of the TCR beta repertoire to tell Graves' ophthalmopathy apart from Graves' hyperthyroidism and to predict which patients would progress to ophthalmopathy. In total, under 150 blood samples were TCR-sequenced: approximately 40 ophthalmopathy, some 80 hyperthyroidism and some 17 hyperthyroidism-to-ophthalmopathy patients. A discovery set of 100 patients (43 ophthalmopathy, around 57 stable hyperthyroidism) was enrolled to explore V-J signatures distinguishing ophthalmopathy from hyperthyroidism. The independent validation cohort included 18 hyperthyroidism patients plus 17 patients who later progressed from hyperthyroidism to ophthalmopathy. T-cell repertoires of thyroid tissue and blood were compared in over 5 hyperthyroidism patients. Following sample collection, hyperthyroidism patients were given methimazole at a starting dose of 30 mg daily, and ophthalmopathy patients were given high-dose intravenous methylprednisolone.

Sequences LNHDA (CDR1) and SQIVND (CDR2) are obtained from the germline V gene (reference sequence). The CDR3 measures 14 amino acids from cysteine to phenylalanine. The entry retains the CDR3 DNA only, 42 bases that are in frame from base 1. A distance of 15 bases separates the germline ends of V and J, which lose 8 bases and 2 bases respectively. In this sample, this clonotype turned up many times. No cognate antigen has been identified for it. No per-base quality is available; no much larger clone lies one base away. For repertoire sequencing, TCR beta CDR3 regions were amplified from RNA transcripts. HTBI primers and the Qiagen OneStep RT-PCR kit were used in a first-round RT-PCR, which was followed by a second-round multiplex PCR, size selection and purification. Libraries were sequenced paired-end with 100 bp reads on an Illumina HiSeq2000. The source study handled its data this way. SOAPnuke was used to process the reads, throwing out any read that had adapters, had uncalled bases, had a mean Phred below 15, or lacked an exact constant-primer or identifier match. High-quality paired reads were merged with COPE v1.2.5. Unique nucleotide sequences were defined as clonotypes and aligned to IMGT TRB V, D and J references using MiTCR v1.1. Analysis was restricted to V-J combinations with a frequency above 0.0001, which covered roughly 99% of repertoires. For each V-J combination, a TCR clonal expansion and chaos score was defined as F50 clonal expansion divided by the chaos observed in the TCRdist matrix. Welch's t-statistics and random forest were used to narrow the features down to around 12 V-J combinations, which were then fed into a naive Bayes classifier. Thyroid-blood repertoire similarity was quantified with the Morisita-Horn index. The raw public data were reprocessed by TCRdb itself: fastp quality trimming at Q25, MiXCR clonotype calling, in-frame beta chains only. Each entry merges the rows of one CDR3 protein and shows their most common DNA and genes. TCRdb assigned the V and J calls; the authors' analysis was not used. This sample gives approximately 1.2 million distinct CDR3 sequences in total; about 38% of them show up just once. Approximately 12% of the sample comes from the top ten.

Patients with hyperthyroidism were aged 18 to 65 years, had been newly diagnosed, and had a disease duration of less than 2 months. Patients with other autoimmune diseases, uncontrolled infections, pregnancy or lactation were excluded. Clinical symptoms, serum thyroxine, TRAb, thyroid ultrasound and orbital computed tomography formed the basis of the diagnosis. Trizol reagent was used to extract the total RNA, and its quality was then checked on an Agilent 2100 Bioanalyzer. What the study reported, not specific to this receptor: No statistical method was used to set the sample size in advance, and the investigators knew which group each participant was assigned to. Most expanded thyroid clonotypes with a frequency above 0.001 also appeared in blood, which suggests that blood repertoires may reflect the immune response in the thyroid. In validation, the model predicted ophthalmopathy progression with less than 71% sensitivity and approximately 78% specificity; around twelve predicted patients were CT-confirmed with GO in a median of approximately 6.5 months. In cross-validation, the 13-signature model distinguished ophthalmopathy from stable hyperthyroidism with about 90% sensitivity and around 81% specificity, and in the test set the corresponding values were around 80% and 75%.

Recombination linked TRBV19 to TRBJ1-1; 5 matching bases give a weak D call of TRBD1. The source material was peripheral blood or thyroid tissue (not recorded which). The receptor's source is an adult man with Graves' hyperthyroidism. CDR3 reads: CASAIGGVNTEAFF. Here is the DNA: TGTGCCAGTGCCATCGGGGGAGTAAACACTGAAGCTTTCTTT.